The entry below gives a single T cell receptor (beta chain) sequence along with its context. The CDR3 runs 15 residues. J gave up 7 bases and V 8 bases, and 11 bases lay outside the gene matches. From germline, CDR1 is MNHNY and CDR2 SVGAGI (reference sequence). The sample comes from a study of blood T cell repertoires in COVID-19. Study-wide context: Whether acute or convalescent, the COVID-19 samples came from the United States, Italy and Spain. Nucleic acid was either cDNA or gDNA, and it came from T cells, B-cell-depleted T cells, or PBMCs.

In the study's own analysis: Estimation of nucleated cell counts was performed using reference gene primer amplification. This table comes from immunoSEQ multiplex PCR, and its TCRdb copy is limited to in-frame clones, with some not included. V, J and clone size are taken as reported in that table, and D and trimming were inferred from the DNA itself. The table records more than 120,000 clones, approximately 84% of them present only once. The TCR was taken from a human donor with acute or convalescent COVID-19. The donor label of this sample is uncertain. The specimen was peripheral blood. The chain carries TRBV6-6 and TRBJ2-2, with 9 bases fitting TRBD1. The CDR3: CASGRRTGGGGELFF. In nucleotides, the CDR3 is TGTGCCAGCGGGAGGAGAACAGGGGGCGGCGGGGAGCTGTTTTTT.